The 25 T cell receptor beta chains listed next were all sequenced from one sample in a study of post-analysis software for immune sequencing data. Points from the study as a whole: Relative to controls, patients had roughly five TRBV segments at higher frequency, with TRBV5-6, TRBV5-1 and TRBV20-1 among these.

Unique-molecular-identifier-tagged TCR beta cDNA libraries were used. Each CDR3 protein gets one entry after TCRdb re-called the PCR reads with MiXCR. The sample lists about half a million distinct CDR3 sequences, 45% seen once, with around 10% in the top ten. Antigen specificity for these receptors is unknown. Sequencing used blood. These receptor sequences come from a girl aged 5-17 years with multiple sclerosis.

The chain recombines TRBV2 with TRBJ2-1, with unresolved D. The J call is uncertain, as TRBJ2-7 better fits the DNA end. The CDR3 contains 15 residues. Per germline, CDR1 SNHLY and CDR2 FYNNEI. CDR3: CASSPIPSSYNEQYF. The CDR3 DNA follows: TGTGCCAGCAGCCCAATTCCGAGCTCCTACAATGAGCAGTACTTC.

V usage is TRBV20-1 and J usage is TRBJ1-1; no clear D. This CDR3 comprises 13 residues. The germline CDR1 and CDR2 sequences are DFQATT and SNEGSKA (reference sequence). Trimming pared 5 bases from V and 5 bases from J, leaving 15 bases between. For the CDR3, the DNA is TGCAGTGCTGCCTCTCCGGTGGGGACTGAAGCTTTCTTT. This sequence encodes CSAASPVGTEAFF.

The chain uses TRBV27 and TRBJ2-7, with D hard to call. Trimming took off 4 bases at V and 1 base at J, with 5 bases between the two ends. The CDR3 sequence is 12 residues long. Germline V gene data show CDR1 as MNHEY and CDR2 as SMNVEV (reference sequence). The CDR3 nucleotides are TGTGCCAGCAGTTCCGTTTCCTACGAGCAGTACTTC. Residues: CASSSVSYEQYF.

The rearrangement links TRBV12-3 or TRBV12-4 to TRBJ2-3; the match to TRBD2 covers 7 bases. The CDR3 consists of 14 residues. V lost 3 bases and J lost 8; bases outside the gene matches: 8. As DNA, the CDR3 is TGTGCCAGCAGTTTGACTACCACGGGGGGTACGCAGTATTTT. Translation gives CASSLTTTGGTQYF.

This chain connects TRBV20-1 to TRBJ2-3; D ambiguous. V lost 0 bases and J lost 4, with 11 bases in between. This CDR3 has 14 amino acids. The V gene's germline CDR1 is DFQATT and CDR2 SNEGSKA (reference sequence). CDR3 DNA sequence: TGCAGTGCTAGAGAGTCTCCCCCGCCAGATACGCAGTATTTT. Its protein is CSARESPPPDTQYF.

This clonotype was counted between two and nine times. The chain couples TRBV24-1 to TRBJ2-5; weak D call: TRBD1 (6 bases). Trimming took off 4 bases at V and 2 bases at J, with 13 bases between the two ends. Germline values: CDR1 KGHDR, CDR2 SFDVKD. The CDR3 has 15 amino acids. CDR3 sequence (DNA): TGTGCCACCAGTGACCCCGTGGGGGCTCAAGAGACCCAGTACTTC. Translating it yields CATSDPVGAQETQYF.

This clonotype was observed a handful of times. V is TRBV29-1 and J is TRBJ2-2; 8 bases align to TRBD1. In germline, CDR1 is SQVTM, CDR2 ANQGSEA. The CDR3 totals 14 residues. V was clipped by 5 bases and J by 5 bases; unmatched bases: 7. Here the CDR3 reads CSVPRTGRTGELFF. CDR3 in DNA: TGCAGCGTTCCCCGGACAGGGCGGACCGGGGAGCTGTTTTTT.

The chain is built from TRBV20-1 and TRBJ2-2, with TRBD2 matching over 11 bases. V lost 5 bases, J lost 4 bases, and 3 bases stayed unmatched. Looked up from germline, CDR1 is DFQATT and CDR2 is SNEGSKA (reference sequence). This CDR3 comprises 14 residues. The CDR3 protein is CSAVAGGTTGELFF. DNA for the CDR3: TGCAGTGCTGTAGCGGGAGGGACCACCGGGGAGCTGTTTTTT.

This clonotype was seen repeatedly, ten times or more. V usage is TRBV5-1 and J usage is TRBJ2-7, with a weak D call TRBD1 (5 bases). Per the germline V gene, CDR1 is SGHRS and CDR2 is YFSETQ. V was shortened by 2 bases and J by 3 bases, with 9 bases between the two germline ends. The CDR3 contains 13 residues. CDR3 nucleotide sequence: TGCGCCAGCAGCTTACTGGACAACTACGAGCAGTACTTC. Translation: CASSLLDNYEQYF.

The genes are TRBV7-2 and TRBJ2-7; 7 bases align to TRBD1. Germline assignment: CDR1 SGHTA and CDR2 FQGNSA. Trimming cost V 5 bases and J 6 bases; bases outside gene matches: 10. The CDR3 length is 14 residues. CDR3 sequence reads: CASSAYRGAGEQYF. DNA of the CDR3: TGTGCCAGCAGCGCCTACAGGGGAGCTGGCGAGCAGTACTTC.

The chain employs TRBV14 and TRBJ2-1; TRBD2 matches 12 bases. This CDR3 comprises 16 residues. Trimming at V came to 4 bases and at J to 8 bases, leaving 9 bases not matched to a gene. Germline CDR1 and CDR2: SGHDN and FVKESK. CDR3 protein: CASSRLGLAGSDEQFF. The CDR3 bases are TGTGCCAGCAGCCGCCTTGGACTAGCGGGATCGGATGAGCAGTTCTTC.

This clonotype appeared a few times. The V call is TRBV29-1, the J call TRBJ2-1; D remains ambiguous. Germline CDR1 is SQVTM and CDR2 is ANQGSEA. The V end was cut by 3 bases, the J end by 8 bases, with 2 bases between. The CDR3 has 9 residues. The CDR3 DNA follows: TGCAGCGTTGACGATGAGCAGTTCTTC. It encodes CSVDDEQFF.

This chain connects TRBV5-1 to TRBJ2-7; no reliable D call. This CDR3 spans 14 amino acids. V was shortened by 1 base and J by 4 bases, with 12 bases between the two germline ends. Germline V lookup: CDR1 SGHRS, CDR2 YFSETQ. The CDR3 DNA reads as TGCGCCAGCAGCTTGACACCAGTCGAGTACGAGCAGTACTTC. Translating gives CASSLTPVEYEQYF.

The CDR3 DNA reads as TGTGCCAGCAGTTCCGGTGACAGCTACTACGAGCAGTACTTC. Translated, it gives CASSSGDSYYEQYF. This sequence joins TRBV6-5 and TRBJ2-7, with a weak D call TRBD1 (5 bases). Germline loops: CDR1 MNHEY, CDR2 SVGAGI. The CDR3 totals 14 residues. V dropped 4 bases and J dropped 3 bases, with 13 bases sitting between them.

The chain's CDR3 is CATSREETGVPEQYF. In DNA form, the CDR3 reads TGTGCCACCAGCAGAGAGGAGACAGGGGTACCCGAGCAGTACTTC. The chain recombines TRBV15 with TRBJ2-4; TRBD1 agrees at 8 bases. The end of the DNA aligns better with TRBJ2-7, so the J call may be wrong. This CDR3 is built from 15 residues. CDR1 is LNHNV, CDR2 YYDKDF, per germline (reference sequence).

The count of this clonotype is one. The CDR3 region has the DNA TGTGCCAGCCTGGCAGTTTATCACTATGGCTACACCTTC. Encoded protein: CASLAVYHYGYTF. The chain joins TRBV6-6 to TRBJ1-2; D gene unclear. V gave up 8 bases and J gave up 3 bases, with 13 bases separating them. The germline CDR1 and CDR2 sequences are MNHNY and SVGAGI (reference sequence). The length of the CDR3 is 13 residues.

This clonotype was recorded a few times. V usage is TRBV12-3 or TRBV12-4 and J usage is TRBJ1-5; D is undetermined. This CDR3 comprises 13 residues. V was pared by 3 bases and J by 5 bases, with 8 bases between. In DNA form, the CDR3 reads TGTGCCAGCAGTTTCCAGAGACATCAGCCCCAGCATTTT. This gives the protein CASSFQRHQPQHF.

The rearrangement links TRBV5-5 to TRBJ1-1; possibly TRBD1 for D (5 bases). Trimming removed 3 bases from V and 6 bases from J, with 15 bases in between. CDR1 and CDR2 from the germline V gene are SGHKS and YYEKEE (reference sequence). The CDR3 spans 14 residues. CDR3 protein: CASSCLGVKAEAFF. The CDR3 nucleotides read TGTGCCAGCAGCTGCTTGGGGGTAAAAGCTGAAGCTTTCTTT.

J is TRBJ2-7 and V is TRBV7-2; no definite D call. The CDR3 contains 13 residues. Trimming left V 5 bases short and J 3 bases short, with 11 bases between. Germline assignment: CDR1 SGHTA and CDR2 FQGNSA. CDR3 DNA sequence: TGTGCCAGCAGCAAGGCGGCAGGCTACGAGCAGTACTTC. This translates into CASSKAAGYEQYF.

The chain links TRBV6-6 to TRBJ1-2, with D tentatively TRBD1 (6 bases). V was trimmed by 0 bases and J by 1 base, leaving 12 bases between them. This CDR3 is built from 16 residues. Germline V gene lookup returns CDR1 MNHNY and CDR2 SVGAGI (reference sequence). CDR3 residues: CASSYSTGHFNYGYTF. CDR3 sequence (DNA): TGTGCCAGCAGTTACTCGACAGGCCATTTTAACTATGGCTACACCTTC.

The chain is built from TRBV7-9 and TRBJ2-7; D is possibly TRBD1 or TRBD2 (6 bases each). The CDR3 is made up of 15 amino acids. Trimming took off 1 base at V and 5 bases at J, with 15 bases between the two ends. Germline V lookup: CDR1 SEHNR, CDR2 FQNEAQ (reference sequence). The CDR3 spells CASSLGIGGADEQYF. DNA for the CDR3: TGTGCCAGCAGCTTAGGGATCGGGGGCGCGGACGAGCAGTACTTC.

The V call is TRBV10-3, the J call TRBJ1-2; D perhaps matches TRBD1 (5 bases). In germline, CDR1 is ENHRY, CDR2 SYGVKD. The length of the CDR3 is 11 residues. Trimming removed 8 bases from V and 9 bases from J, with 13 bases in between. The CDR3 region is CAIGGGDRYTF. CDR3 sequence (DNA): TGTGCCATCGGGGGGGGGGATCGCTACACCTTC.

In the case of this clonotype: The missing conserved phenylalanine or tryptophan at the end of this CDR3 makes a read error likely. The chain employs TRBV20-1 and TRBJ1-4; D not certain. Germline values: CDR1 DFQATT, CDR2 SNEGSKA (reference sequence). Trimming cost V 3 bases and J 8 bases, with 13 bases left between them. There are 13 residues in the CDR3. CDR3 region: CSARHPLKEKLFV. CDR3 bases: TGCAGTGCTAGGCACCCCCTGAAGGAAAAACTGTTTGTT.

This sequence joins TRBV5-1 and TRBJ2-1, with 9 bases aligning to TRBD2. Germline CDR1 SGHRS, CDR2 YFSETQ. V trimming: 0 bases; J trimming: 4 bases; junction bases outside the gene matches: 11. CDR3 length equals 18 residues. CDR3 in amino acids: CASSLAEMPLAGYNEQFF. CDR3 nucleotides: TGCGCCAGCAGCTTGGCCGAAATGCCCCTAGCGGGGTACAATGAGCAGTTCTTC.

This clonotype has a handful of counts. For the CDR3, the DNA is TGTGCCAGCAGCCCAAGGGCCAACCCGGGGACAGATACGCAGTATTTT. It specifies CASSPRANPGTDTQYF. The rearrangement links TRBV7-3 to TRBJ2-3; D might be TRBD2 (5 bases). Germline V gene lookup returns CDR1 SGHTA and CDR2 FQGTGA. Trimming pared 5 bases from V and 3 bases from J, leaving 18 bases between. This CDR3 is built from 16 residues.